The 17 T cell receptor beta chains reported below all come from one sample, sequenced in a study of regulatory T cells in long-lasting Graves disease. Arm-PCR of CDR3 regions with iRepertoire HTBI primers generated TCR beta libraries. Using its own MiXCR run on the multiplex PCR reads, TCRdb lists one record per CDR3 protein. Of fewer than 500,000 distinct CDR3 sequences in the sample, about 16% were seen once. Time point meaning: newly diagnosed GD, antithyroid drugs for less than 3 months. PBMC RNA served as the TCR library source. The same specimen was also included in a second study, on T cells in Graves' hyperthyroidism and ophthalmopathy.

This specimen was peripheral blood mononuclear cells (PBMCs), taken at new diagnosis, from a patient treated with antithyroid drugs. The receptors derive from a man between 40 and 49 years old with Graves disease.

The chain uses TRBV5-1 and TRBJ2-6; D not resolved. V was shortened by 1 base and J by 2 bases, with 10 bases between the two germline ends. Germline CDR1 and CDR2: SGHRS and YFSETQ. This CDR3 is 16 amino acids long. This CDR3 is CASSLYITAGANVLTF. The DNA of the CDR3 is TGCGCCAGCAGCTTGTATATCACGGCTGGGGCCAACGTCCTGACTTTC.

J is TRBJ2-1 and V is TRBV20-1; TRBD2 matches at 10 bases. Germline loops: CDR1 DFQATT, CDR2 SNEGSKA (reference sequence). J gave up 1 base and V 7 bases, and 13 bases lay outside the gene matches. The CDR3 extends over 17 amino acids. CDR3 sequence reads: CSVPGLAGVGSYNEQFF. The CDR3, as DNA: TGCAGTGTACCGGGGCTAGCGGGAGTGGGTTCCTACAATGAGCAGTTCTTC.

This rearrangement joins TRBV12-5 to TRBJ2-5; 11 nucleotides match TRBD2. Germline loops: CDR1 LGHNT, CDR2 FRNRAP. The CDR3 extends over 17 amino acids. Trimming cost V 0 bases and J 4 bases; bases outside gene matches: 7. CDR3 nucleotide sequence: TGTGCTAGTGGTTTGGTACCCCTTACTAGCGGGAGAGAGACCCAGTACTTC. It is translated as CASGLVPLTSGRETQYF.

This clonotype occurred many times. This chain joins TRBV6-2 or TRBV6-3 and TRBJ2-1, with 7 bases that match TRBD2. The CDR3 length is 16 residues. The germline V gene encodes CDR1 MNHEY and CDR2 SVGEGT. Germline trimming cut 2 bases from V and 5 bases from J; bases unmatched to any gene: 9. The chain's CDR3 is CASSYGSGGYDNEQFF. For the CDR3, the DNA is TGTGCCAGCAGTTACGGTTCCGGGGGGTATGACAATGAGCAGTTCTTC.

This clonotype was seen a handful of times. The gene calls are TRBV6-5 and TRBJ2-1; D perhaps matches TRBD2 (6 bases). Germline CDR1 MNHEY, CDR2 SVGAGI. V gave up 4 bases and J gave up 6 bases, with 10 bases separating them. This CDR3 spans 13 amino acids. The DNA for the CDR3 is TGTGCCAGCAGTTCCGGGACTGCCAATGAGCAGTTCTTC. It translates to CASSSGTANEQFF.

DNA for the CDR3: TGTGCTAGTGGTTTAAAGGGCAGGAACACTGAAGCTTTCTTT. Translated: CASGLKGRNTEAFF. V usage is TRBV12-5 and J usage is TRBJ1-1, with unresolved D. This CDR3 spans 14 amino acids. V lost 3 bases and J lost 1, with 9 bases in between. Germline V gene lookup returns CDR1 LGHNT and CDR2 FRNRAP.

The CDR3 region has the DNA TGTGCCAGTAGTACTTTAACTCGTGAGACCCAGTACTTC. Its protein is CASSTLTRETQYF. V usage is TRBV19 and J usage is TRBJ2-5, with unresolved D. Germline CDR1 LNHDA, CDR2 SQIVND (reference sequence). This CDR3 region has 13 residues. Trimming cost V 4 bases and J 5 bases, with 11 bases left between them.

This clonotype was recorded many times. The rearrangement links TRBV6-5 to TRBJ2-3, with a tentative D call TRBD1 (6 bases). V dropped 2 bases and J dropped 2 bases, with 11 bases sitting between them. CDR3 length: 15 amino acids. CDR1 is MNHEY, CDR2 SVGAGI, per germline. The CDR3 loop reads CASSYVGGTTDTQYF. CDR3 in DNA: TGTGCCAGCAGTTACGTAGGGGGTACCACAGATACGCAGTATTTT.

The sample holds many counts of this clonotype. V usage is TRBV2 and J usage is TRBJ1-1; D possibly corresponds to TRBD1 (5 bases). Germline-derived CDR1 and CDR2 are SNHLY and FYNNEI. The CDR3 has 14 residues. Trimming removed 2 bases at V and 5 bases at J, with 12 bases between. CDR3 nucleotide sequence: TGTGCCAGCAGTGAATGGGGGGGAAGGACTGAAGCTTTCTTT. As protein: CASSEWGGRTEAFF.

V is TRBV10-3 and J is TRBJ2-5; TRBD1 or TRBD2 may be the D gene (5 bases each). CDR1 is ENHRY, CDR2 SYGVKD, per germline. The CDR3 length is 18 residues. The V end was cut by 0 bases, the J end by 5 bases, with 22 bases between. Here the CDR3 DNA reads TGTGCCATCAGTGAGTCGTACTTGCGGACAACTCCGGGGGAGACCCAGTACTTC. Protein product: CAISESYLRTTPGETQYF.

A few counts support this clonotype. V gene TRBV27 combines with J gene TRBJ2-2, with 10 bases aligning to TRBD1. Germline lookup yields CDR1 MNHEY and CDR2 SMNVEV (reference sequence). The CDR3 has 14 amino acids. V dropped 7 bases and J dropped 4; count of bases not matched to a gene: 3. As DNA, the CDR3 is TGTGCCAGCATTGGGACAGGGGCCACCGGGGAGCTGTTTTTT. Its translation: CASIGTGATGELFF.

V is TRBV7-8 and J is TRBJ2-5; 10 nucleotides match TRBD2. After removal of 1 base from V and 3 bases from J, the junction contained 5 bases not matched to a gene. In germline, CDR1 is SGHVS, CDR2 FQNEAQ. The CDR3 runs 16 residues. This CDR3 reads CASSLVALAGEETQYF. For the CDR3, the DNA is TGTGCCAGCAGCTTAGTTGCGCTAGCGGGAGAAGAGACCCAGTACTTC.

This clonotype was recorded at least ten times. The chain joins TRBV3-1 to TRBJ2-2, with 7 bases matching TRBD2. The CDR3 runs 16 residues. V gave up 4 bases and J gave up 3 bases; unmatched junction bases: 8. Looked up from germline, CDR1 is LGHDT and CDR2 is YNNKEL (reference sequence). The CDR3: CASSLLAIRDTGELFF. The CDR3 DNA follows: TGTGCCAGCAGCCTACTAGCGATAAGGGACACCGGGGAGCTGTTTTTT.

This clonotype has more than one count but fewer than ten. The chain links TRBV15 to TRBJ1-1, with unresolved D. This CDR3 has 13 amino acids. Trimming left V 1 base short and J 8 bases short, with 11 bases between. Germline lookup yields CDR1 LNHNV and CDR2 YYDKDF (reference sequence). CDR3 amino acids: CATSRGRIEEAFF. For the CDR3, the DNA is TGTGCCACCAGCAGAGGAAGGATAGAAGAAGCTTTCTTT.

This clonotype was recorded at least ten times. The chain joins TRBV12-3 or TRBV12-4 to TRBJ2-7, with D perhaps TRBD1 or TRBD2 (5 bases each). Trimming cost V 6 bases and J 6 bases, with 12 bases left between them. The CDR3 contains 12 residues. CDR3 nucleotides: TGTGCCAGCAGGGGGGTATCCAGCGAGCAGTACTTC. Encoded protein: CASRGVSSEQYF.

J is TRBJ1-1 and V is TRBV12-3 or TRBV12-4; 8 bases are shared with TRBD1. V gave up 5 bases and J gave up 1 base; unmatched junction bases: 9. The CDR3 is 16 amino acids. The CDR3 DNA is TGTGCCAGCAGTACGTCAGGGGGCGCGAGGAACACTGAAGCTTTCTTT. Residues: CASSTSGGARNTEAFF.

In its sample, this clonotype was seen many times. The chain employs TRBV7-9 and TRBJ2-3, with 11 bases lining up with TRBD2. This CDR3 contains 15 residues. J gave up 2 bases and V 6 bases, and 4 bases lay outside the gene matches. Per the germline V gene, CDR1 is SEHNR and CDR2 is FQNEAQ (reference sequence). The CDR3 nucleotides are TGTGCCAGCAGGGGACTAGCGGTCCCCACAGATACGCAGTATTTT. It codes for CASRGLAVPTDTQYF. The entire variable domain, with the rest obtained from reference TRBV7-9 and TRBJ2-3, is as follows: DTGVSQNPRHKITKRGQNVTFRCDPISEHNRLYWYRQTLGQGPEFLTYFQNEAQLEKSRLLSDRFSAERPKGSFSTLEIQRTEQGDSAMYLCASRGLAVPTDTQYFGPGTRLTVL.